The clone carrying this T cell receptor beta chain was seen a handful of times. The CDR3 is 18 amino acids. The V segment lost 0 bases and the J segment 10 bases; nucleotides outside the gene matches: 13. Germline V gene sequence: CDR1 MNHEY, CDR2 SVGAGI. After constant-region reverse-primer amplification, full-length variable regions underwent semi-nested PCR with Nested Universal Primer A. TCRdb re-analysed the 5' RACE reads in MiXCR, keeping a single row per CDR3 protein. The sample lists about 64,000 distinct CDR3 sequences, approximately 23% occurring once. The gene calls are TRBV6-5 and TRBJ1-6; 9 bases map to TRBD1. Sequencing was carried out using memory CD4+ T cells sorted from a lymph node. Subset here: memory CD4+ T cells, CD4+CD45RO+CD25-. The sequence derives from a female donor with breast cancer. The CDR3 region is CASSYSRPGTGTGSPLHF. The CDR3 nucleotides are TGTGCCAGCAGTTACTCGCGTCCCGGGACAGGGACGGGATCACCCCTCCACTTT.